These 18 T cell receptor beta chains were all obtained from the same sample, sequenced in a study of blood T cell repertoires in COVID-19. TCRdb's copy holds only in-frame clones and misses some; the assay was immunoSEQ multiplex PCR. There are 140,000 or so clones in the sample; about 86% occur only once, and around 8% lies in the top ten. Sequencing was carried out using peripheral blood. All receptors come from a human donor in a cohort sampled during active COVID-19.

J is TRBJ1-1 and V is TRBV2, with a tentative D call TRBD1 (5 bases). This CDR3 comprises 14 residues. V dropped 4 bases and J dropped 0 bases, with 9 bases sitting between them. Germline loops: CDR1 SNHLY, CDR2 FYNNEI. The CDR3 bases are TGTGCCAGCAGTGTTGGGGCTATGAACACTGAAGCTTTCTTT. Its translation is CASSVGAMNTEAFF.

The chain has TRBV6-5 and TRBJ1-6, with TRBD1 matching 7 bases. Trimming cost V 5 bases and J 7 bases; bases outside gene matches: 8. This CDR3 spans 15 amino acids. Per the germline V gene, CDR1 is MNHEY and CDR2 is SVGAGI. This CDR3 is CASSPRQGLNSPLHF. The CDR3, as DNA: TGTGCCAGCAGTCCAAGACAGGGTTTGAATTCACCCCTCCACTTT.

The rearrangement links TRBV11-3 to TRBJ1-3; possibly TRBD1 for D (5 bases). The CDR3 runs 13 residues. The germline CDR1 and CDR2 sequences are SGHNT and YENEEA. Deletions cut 5 bases from V and 3 bases from J, with 8 bases between. The CDR3 nucleotides read TGTGCCAGCAGCCAGGGCAGTGGAAACACCATATATTTT. As protein: CASSQGSGNTIYF.

The V call is TRBV12-5, the J call TRBJ1-1, with TRBD1 as a possible D gene (6 bases). V was pared by 4 bases and J by 2 bases, with 11 bases between. Germline V lookup: CDR1 LGHNT, CDR2 FRNRAP. This CDR3 is 14 amino acids long. CDR3 sequence: CASGSDSINTEAFF. CDR3 coding DNA: TGTGCTAGTGGTTCGGACAGTATTAACACTGAAGCTTTCTTT.

The chain has TRBV4-1 and TRBJ2-7, with TRBD2 matching over 10 bases. Germline CDR1 is MGHRA and CDR2 is YSYEKL. The ends lost 1 base at V and 4 bases at J; junction bases unmatched: 7. This CDR3 has 16 amino acids. The CDR3 is CASSQVASGSNYEQYF. In nucleotides, the CDR3 is TGCGCCAGCAGCCAAGTGGCTAGCGGGAGCAATTACGAGCAGTACTTC.

About this clone itself: Other DNA sequences in this specimen translate into the identical CDR3. CDR3 DNA: TGTGCCATCAGTGAGTCCCGGGGTAGTCAGCCCCAGCATTTT. The encoded protein is CAISESRGSQPQHF. This chain connects TRBV10-3 to TRBJ1-5; no firm D call. This CDR3 has 14 amino acids. V was trimmed by 0 bases and J by 6 bases, leaving 9 bases between them. Germline CDR1 is ENHRY and CDR2 is SYGVKD.

The chain has TRBV15 and TRBJ1-5; weak D call: TRBD1 (5 bases). V was clipped by 1 base and J by 5 bases, with 18 bases between them. This CDR3 has 17 amino acids. Germline values: CDR1 LNHNV, CDR2 YYDKDF (reference sequence). CDR3 sequence (DNA): TGTGCCACCAGCAGAGCAACAGGACTAGCCCATGATCAGCCCCAGCATTTT. Translation gives CATSRATGLAHDQPQHF.

The J gene is TRBJ2-1, the V gene TRBV6-6; the D is unclear. The CDR3 totals 10 residues. Germline lookup yields CDR1 MNHNY and CDR2 SVGAGI (reference sequence). V was trimmed by 10 bases and J by 8 bases, leaving 9 bases between them. The CDR3 region has the DNA TGTGCCACCTCCCGGGATGAGCAGTTCTTC. Its translation: CATSRDEQFF.

The V and J genes are TRBV5-4 and TRBJ2-5; 12 bases match TRBD2. Germline V gene sequence: CDR1 SGHNT, CDR2 YYREEE (reference sequence). J lost 5 bases, V lost 4 bases, and 9 bases had no gene match. The CDR3 runs to 16 residues. The CDR3 here is CASSPRTSGAGETQYF. Written as DNA, the CDR3 is TGTGCCAGCAGCCCCCGGACTAGCGGGGCGGGGGAGACCCAGTACTTC.

The V call is TRBV6-2 or TRBV6-3, the J call TRBJ1-6, with D tentatively TRBD1 (6 bases). Between the trimmed V and J ends, which lost 1 base and 10 bases, there was a span of 14 bases. The germline gives CDR1 MNHEY, CDR2 SVGEGT. The CDR3 is 15 residues long. The CDR3 sequence: CASSYLRGPWSPLHF. CDR3 nucleotide sequence: TGTGCCAGCAGTTACTTGCGGGGGCCGTGGTCACCCCTCCACTTT.

The gene calls are TRBV13 and TRBJ2-7, with 9 positions matching TRBD2. Germline CDR1 is PRHDT and CDR2 is FYEKMQ (reference sequence). V was pared by 2 bases and J by 4 bases, with 15 bases of the junction left unmatched. The CDR3 sequence is 18 residues long. The CDR3 DNA reads TGTGCCAGCAGCTTACTTAGGCAGTCGGGACTAGCTTTATACGAGCAGTACTTC. It is translated as CASSLLRQSGLALYEQYF.

The V call is TRBV19, the J call TRBJ2-5; no definite D call. The germline V gene encodes CDR1 LNHDA and CDR2 SQIVND (reference sequence). Trimming removed 3 bases at V and 5 bases at J, with 19 bases between. CDR3 size: 16 residues. The DNA for the CDR3 is TGTGCCAGTAGTATCCAGGCCCTATTTTCTTTTGAGACCCAGTACTTC. Translated: CASSIQALFSFETQYF.

This clone came up once. The chain recombines TRBV29-1 with TRBJ2-1; D remains unclear. V was pared by 6 bases and J by 5 bases, with 8 bases between. Germline values: CDR1 SQVTM, CDR2 ANQGSEA. The CDR3 loop spans 11 amino acids. CDR3: CSVAANNEQFF. CDR3 sequence (DNA): TGCAGCGTCGCAGCGAACAATGAGCAGTTCTTC.

The rearrangement links TRBV18 to TRBJ2-2; no clear D. The CDR3 runs 16 residues. Trimming shortened V by 5 bases and J by 6 bases, and 19 bases separated the two germline ends. CDR1 KGHSH and CDR2 LQKENI come from the germline V gene. The chain's CDR3 is CASSIEWSSLSGELFF. In nucleotides, the CDR3 is TGTGCCAGCTCAATCGAATGGTCTAGTTTGTCCGGGGAGCTGTTTTTT.

The J gene is TRBJ2-3, the V gene TRBV3-1 (or the pseudogene TRBV3-2); 7 nucleotides line up with TRBD2. This CDR3 comprises 14 residues. Germline lookup yields CDR1 LGHDT and CDR2 YNNKEL (reference sequence). Germline trimming cut 1 base from V and 5 bases from J; bases unmatched to any gene: 3. CDR3 amino acids: CASSQVASGDTQYF. The CDR3 coding sequence is TGTGCCAGCAGCCAAGTAGCTAGCGGAGATACGCAGTATTTT.

This clone was detected only a few times. This chain uses TRBV5-8 with TRBJ2-1, with D tentatively TRBD2 (5 bases). The CDR3 extends over 14 amino acids. V was clipped by 6 bases and J by 10 bases, with 20 bases between them. Germline CDR1 SGHTS, CDR2 YDEGEE. The CDR3 nucleotides are TGTGCCAGCACCCGGACCGGGGTACTAAACGAGCAGTTCTTC. Residues: CASTRTGVLNEQFF.

The chain employs TRBV2 and TRBJ2-2; TRBD2 matches at 11 bases. V lost 4 bases, J lost 7 bases, and 5 bases stayed unmatched. The CDR3 extends over 15 amino acids. Germline V gene sequence: CDR1 SNHLY, CDR2 FYNNEI. CDR3 in amino acids: CASSVAGGPSGELFF. The CDR3 DNA follows: TGTGCCAGCAGTGTAGCGGGGGGGCCTAGCGGGGAGCTGTTTTTT. Based on the CDR3 plus reference TRBV2 and TRBJ2-2, the full variable domain is EPEVTQTPSHQVTQMGQEVILRCVPISNHLYFYWYRQILGQKVEFLVSFYNNEISEKSEIFDDQFSVERPDGSNFTLKIRSTKLEDSAMYFCASSVAGGPSGELFFGEGSRLTVL.

The CDR3 DNA reads as TGTGCCAGCAGCCAAGCATCCGGGAAAACTACTGAGCAGTTCTTC. Protein product: CASSQASGKTTEQFF. V gene TRBV14 combines with J gene TRBJ2-1; D is perhaps TRBD2 (5 bases). The ends were cut back, 1 base at V and 9 bases at J, with 16 bases in the middle. Germline assignment: CDR1 SGHDN and CDR2 FVKESK. CDR3 size: 15 residues.